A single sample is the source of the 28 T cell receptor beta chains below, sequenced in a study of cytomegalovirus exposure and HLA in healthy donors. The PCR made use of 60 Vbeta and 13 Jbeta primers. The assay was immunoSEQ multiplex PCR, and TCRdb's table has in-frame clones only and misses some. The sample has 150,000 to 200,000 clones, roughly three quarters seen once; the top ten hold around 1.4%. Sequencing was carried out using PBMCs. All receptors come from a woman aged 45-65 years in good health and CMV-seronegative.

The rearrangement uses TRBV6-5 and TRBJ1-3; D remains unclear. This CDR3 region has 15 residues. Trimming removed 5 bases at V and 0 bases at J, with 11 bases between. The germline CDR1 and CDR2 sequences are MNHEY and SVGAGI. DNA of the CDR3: TGTGCCAGCAGTCCTATAGTCACCTCTGGAAACACCATATATTTT. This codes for CASSPIVTSGNTIYF.

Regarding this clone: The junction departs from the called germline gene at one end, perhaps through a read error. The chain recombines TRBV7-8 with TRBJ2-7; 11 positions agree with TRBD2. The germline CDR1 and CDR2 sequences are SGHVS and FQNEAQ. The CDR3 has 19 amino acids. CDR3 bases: TGTGCCAGCAGCTTAGAACTAGCGGGAGTGTCCCCCCACGGCCCCGTGAAAAGCTTC. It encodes CASSLELAGVSPHGPVKSF. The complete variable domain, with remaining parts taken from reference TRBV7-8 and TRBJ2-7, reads GAGVSQSPRYKVAKRGQDVALRCDPISGHVSLFWYQQALGQGPEFLTYFQNEAQLDKSGLPSDRFFAERPEGSVSTLKIQRTQQEDSAVYLCASSLELAGVSPHGPVKSFGPGTRLTVT.

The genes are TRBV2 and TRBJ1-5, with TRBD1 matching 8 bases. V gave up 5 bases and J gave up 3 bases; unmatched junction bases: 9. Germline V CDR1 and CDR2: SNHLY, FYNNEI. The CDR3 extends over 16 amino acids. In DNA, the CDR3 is TGTGCCAGCAGTCCTGACAGGGGAAGGGTCAATCAGCCCCAGCATTTT. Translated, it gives CASSPDRGRVNQPQHF.

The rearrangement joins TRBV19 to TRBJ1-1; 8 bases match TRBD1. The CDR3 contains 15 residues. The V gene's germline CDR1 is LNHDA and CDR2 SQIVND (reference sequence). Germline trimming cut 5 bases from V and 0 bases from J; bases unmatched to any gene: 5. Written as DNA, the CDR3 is TGTGCCAGTAGTCCCCGACAGGGGCTGAACACTGAAGCTTTCTTT. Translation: CASSPRQGLNTEAFF.

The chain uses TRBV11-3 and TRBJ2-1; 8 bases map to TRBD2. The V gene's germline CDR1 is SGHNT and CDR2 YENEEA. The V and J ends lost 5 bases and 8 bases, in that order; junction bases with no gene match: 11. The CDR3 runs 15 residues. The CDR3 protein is CASSPGGQGKHEQFF. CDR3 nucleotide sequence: TGTGCCAGCAGCCCGGGGGGGCAGGGGAAGCATGAGCAGTTCTTC.

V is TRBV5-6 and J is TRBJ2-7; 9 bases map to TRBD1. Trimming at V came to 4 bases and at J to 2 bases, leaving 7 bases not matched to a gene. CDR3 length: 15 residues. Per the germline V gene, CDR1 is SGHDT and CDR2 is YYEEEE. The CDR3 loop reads CASSPGQGVAYEQYF. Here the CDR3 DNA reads TGTGCCAGCAGCCCGGGACAGGGAGTAGCCTACGAGCAGTACTTC.

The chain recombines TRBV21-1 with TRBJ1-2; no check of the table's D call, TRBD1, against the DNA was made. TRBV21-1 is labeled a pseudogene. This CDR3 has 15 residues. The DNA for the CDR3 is TGTGCCACCGAACCCCGGGACAAACATAACTATGGCTACACCTTC. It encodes CATEPRDKHNYGYTF.

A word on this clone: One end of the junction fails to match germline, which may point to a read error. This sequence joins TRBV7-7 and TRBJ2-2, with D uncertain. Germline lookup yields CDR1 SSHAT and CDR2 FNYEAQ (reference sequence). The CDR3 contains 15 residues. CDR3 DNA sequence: TGTGCTAGCAGCTTGTCACAAACGAACACCGGGGAGCTGTTTTTT. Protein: CASSLSQTNTGELFF.

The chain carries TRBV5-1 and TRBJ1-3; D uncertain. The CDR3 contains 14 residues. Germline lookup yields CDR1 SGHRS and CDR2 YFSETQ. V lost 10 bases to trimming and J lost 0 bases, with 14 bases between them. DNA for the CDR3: TGCGCCGCGCGGGAGGACCTCTCTGGAAACACCATATATTTT. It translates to CAAREDLSGNTIYF.

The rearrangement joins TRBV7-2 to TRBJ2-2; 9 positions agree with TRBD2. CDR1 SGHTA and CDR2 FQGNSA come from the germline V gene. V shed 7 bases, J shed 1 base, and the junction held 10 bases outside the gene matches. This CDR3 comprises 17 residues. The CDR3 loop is CASTRGGGARNTGELFF. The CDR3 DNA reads TGTGCCAGCACCCGAGGCGGGGGGGCACGGAACACCGGGGAGCTGTTTTTT.

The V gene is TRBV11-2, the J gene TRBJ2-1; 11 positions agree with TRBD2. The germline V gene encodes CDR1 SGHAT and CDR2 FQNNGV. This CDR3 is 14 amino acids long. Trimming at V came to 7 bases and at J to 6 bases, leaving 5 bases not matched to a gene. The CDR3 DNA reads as TGTGCCAGCACACTAGCGGGAGTCTCCAATGAGCAGTTCTTC. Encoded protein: CASTLAGVSNEQFF.

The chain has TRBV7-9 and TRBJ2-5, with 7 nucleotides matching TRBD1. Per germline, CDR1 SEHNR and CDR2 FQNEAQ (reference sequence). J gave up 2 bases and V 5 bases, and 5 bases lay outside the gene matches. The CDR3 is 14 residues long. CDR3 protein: CASSRTGSQETQYF. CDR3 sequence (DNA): TGTGCCAGCAGCAGGACAGGATCGCAAGAGACCCAGTACTTC.

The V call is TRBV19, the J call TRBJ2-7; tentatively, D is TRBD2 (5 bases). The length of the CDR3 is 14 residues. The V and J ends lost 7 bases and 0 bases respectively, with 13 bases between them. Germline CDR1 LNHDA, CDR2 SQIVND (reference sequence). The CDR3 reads CASNPRGSSYEQYF. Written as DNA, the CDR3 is TGTGCCAGTAACCCACGAGGGAGCTCCTACGAGCAGTACTTC. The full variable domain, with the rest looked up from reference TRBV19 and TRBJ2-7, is DGGITQSPKYLFRKEGQNVTLSCEQNLNHDAMYWYRQDPGQGLRLIYYSQIVNDFQKGDIAEGYSVSREKKESFPLTVTSAQKNPTAFYLCASNPRGSSYEQYFGPGTRLTVT.

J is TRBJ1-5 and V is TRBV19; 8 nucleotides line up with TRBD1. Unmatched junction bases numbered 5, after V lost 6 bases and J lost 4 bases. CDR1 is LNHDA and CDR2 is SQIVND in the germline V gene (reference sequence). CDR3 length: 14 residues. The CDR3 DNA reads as TGTGCCAGTAGCATGGACAGGGTTAATCAGCCCCAGCATTTT. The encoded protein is CASSMDRVNQPQHF.

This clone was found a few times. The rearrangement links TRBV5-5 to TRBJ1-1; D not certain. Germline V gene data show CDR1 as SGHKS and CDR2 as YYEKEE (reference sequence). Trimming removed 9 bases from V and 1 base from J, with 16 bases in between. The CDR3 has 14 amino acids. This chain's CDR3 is CATRGGNTNTEAFF. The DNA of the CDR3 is TGTGCCACCCGAGGAGGGAATACGAACACTGAAGCTTTCTTT.

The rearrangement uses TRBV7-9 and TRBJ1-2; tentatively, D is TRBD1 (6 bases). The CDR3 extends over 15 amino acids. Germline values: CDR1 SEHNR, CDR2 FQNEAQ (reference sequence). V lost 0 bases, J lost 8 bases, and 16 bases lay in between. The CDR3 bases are TGTGCCAGCAGCTTAGCGGGCGACCGGGGGGGCGGCTACACCTTC. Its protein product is CASSLAGDRGGGYTF.

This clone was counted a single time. CDR3 DNA: TGTGCCAGCAGCTTAGGGGGGGGGTTTGAAGCTTTCTTT. It is translated as CASSLGGGFEAFF. This chain links TRBV7-2 with TRBJ1-1, with D perhaps TRBD1 (5 bases). V lost 1 base, J lost 7 bases, and 10 bases lay in between. The CDR3 is 13 residues long. The germline V gene has CDR1 SGHTA and CDR2 FQGNSA.

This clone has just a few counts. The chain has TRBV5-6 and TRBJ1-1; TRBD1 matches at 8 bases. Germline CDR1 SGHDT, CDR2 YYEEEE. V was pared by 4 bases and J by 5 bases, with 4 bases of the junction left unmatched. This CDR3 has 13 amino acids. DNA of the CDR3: TGTGCCAGCAGCCGGCGGACAGGGACTGAAGCTTTCTTT. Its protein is CASSRRTGTEAFF.

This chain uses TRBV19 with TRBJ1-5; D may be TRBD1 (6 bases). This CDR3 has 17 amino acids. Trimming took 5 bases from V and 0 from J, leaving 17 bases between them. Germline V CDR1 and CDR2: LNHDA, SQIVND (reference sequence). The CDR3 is CASSRRDKKNSNQPQHF. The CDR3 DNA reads TGTGCCAGTAGTCGCCGGGACAAAAAGAATAGCAATCAGCCCCAGCATTTT. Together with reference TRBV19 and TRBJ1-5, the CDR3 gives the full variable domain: DGGITQSPKYLFRKEGQNVTLSCEQNLNHDAMYWYRQDPGQGLRLIYYSQIVNDFQKGDIAEGYSVSREKKESFPLTVTSAQKNPTAFYLCASSRRDKKNSNQPQHFGDGTRLSIL.

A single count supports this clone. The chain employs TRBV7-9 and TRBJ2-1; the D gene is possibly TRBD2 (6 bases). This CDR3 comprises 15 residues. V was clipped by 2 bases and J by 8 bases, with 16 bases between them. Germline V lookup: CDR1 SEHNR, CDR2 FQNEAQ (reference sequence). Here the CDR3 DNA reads TGTGCCAGCAGCTTATCAGCTAGCGTACCGTATGAGCAGTTCTTC. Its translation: CASSLSASVPYEQFF.

The CDR3 loop is CAWSVPSTGELFF. CDR3 in DNA: TGTGCCTGGAGTGTCCCGAGCACCGGGGAGCTGTTTTTT. The rearrangement links TRBV30 to TRBJ2-2, with unresolved D. Trimming removed 0 bases at V and 4 bases at J, with 6 bases between. This CDR3 comprises 13 residues. CDR1 is GTSNPN, CDR2 SVGIG, per germline (reference sequence).

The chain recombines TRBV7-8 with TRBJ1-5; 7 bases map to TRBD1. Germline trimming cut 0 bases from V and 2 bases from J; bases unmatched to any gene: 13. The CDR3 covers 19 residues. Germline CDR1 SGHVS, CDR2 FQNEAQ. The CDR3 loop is CASSLASGGLVVGNQPQHF. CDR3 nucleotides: TGTGCCAGCAGCTTAGCTTCAGGGGGTTTGGTTGTGGGCAATCAGCCCCAGCATTTT.

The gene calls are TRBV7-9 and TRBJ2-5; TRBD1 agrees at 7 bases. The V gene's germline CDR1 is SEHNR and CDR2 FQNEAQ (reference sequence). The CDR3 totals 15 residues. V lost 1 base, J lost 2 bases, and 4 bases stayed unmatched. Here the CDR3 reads CASSLGGQTQETQYF. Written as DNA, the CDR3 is TGTGCCAGCAGCTTAGGGGGACAGACGCAAGAGACCCAGTACTTC.

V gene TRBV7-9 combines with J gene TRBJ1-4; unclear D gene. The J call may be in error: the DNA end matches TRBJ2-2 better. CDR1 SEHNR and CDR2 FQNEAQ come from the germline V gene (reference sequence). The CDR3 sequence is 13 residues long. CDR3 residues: CASSLDRRRELFF. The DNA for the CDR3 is TGTGCCAGCAGCTTGGACCGTCGACGGGAGCTGTTTTTT.

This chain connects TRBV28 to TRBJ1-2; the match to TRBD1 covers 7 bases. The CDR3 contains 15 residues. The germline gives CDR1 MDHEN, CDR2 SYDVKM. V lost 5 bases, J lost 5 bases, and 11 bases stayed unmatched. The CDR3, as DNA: TGTGCCAGCAGTCCCCAGGGGGGCCGGCGGTATGGCTACACCTTC. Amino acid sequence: CASSPQGGRRYGYTF.

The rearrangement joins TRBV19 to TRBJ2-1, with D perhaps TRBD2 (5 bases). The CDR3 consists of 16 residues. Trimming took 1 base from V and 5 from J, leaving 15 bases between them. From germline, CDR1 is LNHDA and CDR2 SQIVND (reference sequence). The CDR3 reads CASSIVRRPADNEQFF. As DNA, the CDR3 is TGTGCCAGTAGTATAGTGCGGAGGCCAGCGGACAATGAGCAGTTCTTC.

Here the CDR3 reads CASSDSGGPTDTQYF. CDR3 coding DNA: TGTGCCAGCAGTGATAGCGGGGGGCCCACAGATACGCAGTATTTT. The chain recombines TRBV25-1 with TRBJ2-3; 10 bases fit TRBD2. The germline V gene encodes CDR1 MGHDK and CDR2 SYGVNS. The ends lost 3 bases at V and 2 bases at J; junction bases unmatched: 2. The CDR3 covers 15 residues.

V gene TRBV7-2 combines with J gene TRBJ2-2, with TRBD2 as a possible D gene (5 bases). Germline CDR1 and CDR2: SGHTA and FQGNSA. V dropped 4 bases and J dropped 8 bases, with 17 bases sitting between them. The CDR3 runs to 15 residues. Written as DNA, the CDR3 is TGTGCCAGCAGCTCCCCCCGAGGGCGGGTGGGGGAGCTGTTTTTT. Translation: CASSSPRGRVGELFF.